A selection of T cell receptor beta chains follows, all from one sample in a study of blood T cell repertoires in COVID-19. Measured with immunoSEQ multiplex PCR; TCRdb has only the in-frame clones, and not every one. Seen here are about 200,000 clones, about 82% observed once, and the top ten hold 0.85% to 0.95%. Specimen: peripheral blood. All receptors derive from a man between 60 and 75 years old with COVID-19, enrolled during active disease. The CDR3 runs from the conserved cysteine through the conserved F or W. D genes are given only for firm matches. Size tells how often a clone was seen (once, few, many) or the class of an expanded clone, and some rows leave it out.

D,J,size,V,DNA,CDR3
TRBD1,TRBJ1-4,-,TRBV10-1,TGCGCCAGTAAACTCGACAGGGGGGGTGGGACTAATGAAAAACTGTTTTTT,CASKLDRGGGTNEKLFF
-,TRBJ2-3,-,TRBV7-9,TGTGCCAGCAGCACAGGACAGAGTCCGCAGTATTTT,CASSTGQSPQYF
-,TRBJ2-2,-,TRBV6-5,TGTGCCTATACCTGGGGGCCAGAGACCGGGGAGCTGTTTTTT,CAYTWGPETGELFF
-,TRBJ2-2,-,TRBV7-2,TGTGCCAGCAGCTCAGATACCGGGGAGCTGTTTTTT,CASSSDTGELFF
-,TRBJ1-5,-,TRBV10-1,TGCGCCGCAGCCAGCTTCAGGAGGCCAACTTATAGCAATCAGCCCCAGCATTTT,CAAASFRRPTYSNQPQHF
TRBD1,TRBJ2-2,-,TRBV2,TGTGCCAGCAGTGAAGACAGGGGAACCGGGGAGCTGTTTTTT,CASSEDRGTGELFF
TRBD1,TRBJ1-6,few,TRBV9,TGTGCCAGCAGTCAGGGGGTGGGTAATAGTTCACCCCTCCACTTT,CASSQGVGNSSPLHF
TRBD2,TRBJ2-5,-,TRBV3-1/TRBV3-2,TGTGCCAGCAGCCTTCACGGACTAGCGGGCAAAGAGACCCAGTACTTC,CASSLHGLAGKETQYF
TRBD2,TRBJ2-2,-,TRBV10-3,TGTGCCATCAGTGAAACTAGCGGGACCACCGGGGAGCTGTTTTTT,CAISETSGTTGELFF
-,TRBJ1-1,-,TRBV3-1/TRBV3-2,TGTGCCAGCAGCTGGGGGCAGAACACTGAAGCTTTCTTT,CASSWGQNTEAFF
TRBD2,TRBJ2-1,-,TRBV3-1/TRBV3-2,TGTGCCAGCAGCCCGACTAGCGGGAGGGCGCAGTACAATGAGCAGTTCTTC,CASSPTSGRAQYNEQFF
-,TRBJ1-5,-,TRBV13,TGTGCCAGCAGCTTGAGGACAGTTAGCAATCAGCCCCAGCATTTT,CASSLRTVSNQPQHF
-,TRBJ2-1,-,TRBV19,TGTGCCAGTAGCCCCGGAGTCGGTGAGCAGTTCTTC,CASSPGVGEQFF
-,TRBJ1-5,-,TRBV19,TGTGCCAGTAGTTCGGACAGAACGAACCTAGGCAATCAGCCCCAGCATTTT,CASSSDRTNLGNQPQHF
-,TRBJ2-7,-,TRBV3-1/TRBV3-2,TGTGCCAGCAGCCAAGGGTTTACACAGACCTACGAGCAGTACTTC,CASSQGFTQTYEQYF
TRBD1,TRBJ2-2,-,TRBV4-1,TGCGCCAGCAGCCAACCACTCCGGACAGGGGGGAACACCGGGGAGCTGTTTTTT,CASSQPLRTGGNTGELFF
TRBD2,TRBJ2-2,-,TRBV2,TGTGCCAGTAGAAGCGGGAGGGCCAACACCGGGGAGCTGTTTTTT,CASRSGRANTGELFF
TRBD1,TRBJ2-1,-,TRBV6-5,TGTGCCAGCACCTCCCGAGGACAGGGGTACAATGAGCAGTTCTTC,CASTSRGQGYNEQFF
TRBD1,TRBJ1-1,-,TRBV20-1,TGCAGTGCTGTACAGGGGCGGGAAGCTTTCTTT,CSAVQGREAFF
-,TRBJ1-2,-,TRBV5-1,TGCGCCAGCAGCTTATCCGACAGCTATGGCTACACCTTC,CASSLSDSYGYTF
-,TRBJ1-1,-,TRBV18,TGTGCCAGCTCACCGGGGGGGGATGAAGCTTTCTTT,CASSPGGDEAFF
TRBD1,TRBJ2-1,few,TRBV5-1,TGCGCCAGCAGCCAGGGACAGGTATCCTACAATGAGCAGTTCTTC,CASSQGQVSYNEQFF
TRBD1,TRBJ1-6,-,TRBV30,TGTGCCTGGAGTACAACGGGACAGGAAAATTCACCCCTCCACTTT,CAWSTTGQENSPLHF
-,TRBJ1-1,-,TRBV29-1,TGCAGCGTCGAAAGACACCTGAACACTGAAGCTTTCTTT,CSVERHLNTEAFF
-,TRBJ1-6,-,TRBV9,TGTGCCAGCAGCCTCTCCCATAATTCACCCCTCCACTTT,CASSLSHNSPLHF
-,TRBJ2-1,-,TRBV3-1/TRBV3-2,TGTGCCAGCAGTCCCCCGGGACTTGGGACGAATGAGCAGTTCTTC,CASSPPGLGTNEQFF
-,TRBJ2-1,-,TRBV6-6,TGTGCCAGCACGGTAAACAATGAGCAGTTCTTC,CASTVNNEQFF
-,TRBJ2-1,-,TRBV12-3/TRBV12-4,TGTGCCAGCAGTGTCCGCAATGAGCAGTTCTTC,CASSVRNEQFF
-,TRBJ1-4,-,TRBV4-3,TGCGCCAGCAGCCCCACCCATCCACAGGGCCGGTATGAAAAACTGTTTTTT,CASSPTHPQGRYEKLFF
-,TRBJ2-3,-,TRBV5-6,TGTGCCAGCAGCTCGGGGTTTGGGACTAGCACAGATACGCAGTATTTT,CASSSGFGTSTDTQYF
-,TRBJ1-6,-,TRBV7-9,TGTGCCAGCAGCTTCCAAAGAGGGAATTCACCCCTCCACTTT,CASSFQRGNSPLHF
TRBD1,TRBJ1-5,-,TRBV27,TGTGCCAGCAGTTCACAGGGGGCCGGCAATCAGCCCCAGCATTTT,CASSSQGAGNQPQHF
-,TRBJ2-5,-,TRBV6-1,TGTGCCAGCAGTGAAGAGGGGTTGGGCAGGGGGACCCAGTACTTC,CASSEEGLGRGTQYF
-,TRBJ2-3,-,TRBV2,TGTGCCAGCAGTGGGAACCGGGGGGATACGCAGTATTTT,CASSGNRGDTQYF
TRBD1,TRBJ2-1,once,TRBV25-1,TGTGCCAGCAGTGAGGAAAAAAGGGACAGGCAGTTCTTC,CASSEEKRDRQFF
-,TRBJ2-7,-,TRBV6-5,TGTGCCAGCAGTTACTCGAACAGGACGAGCTCCTACGAGCAGTACTTC,CASSYSNRTSSYEQYF
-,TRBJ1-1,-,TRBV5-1,TGCGCCAGCAGCTCCCGGACTCTCTCGGGTGAAGCTTTCTTT,CASSSRTLSGEAFF
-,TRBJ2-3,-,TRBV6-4,TGTGCCAGCAGTGAGTCGGGAGAAACAGATACGCAGTATTTT,CASSESGETDTQYF
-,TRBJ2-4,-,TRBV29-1,TGCAGCGTTCGAAATGGGGAGGCCAAAAACATTCAGTACTTC,CSVRNGEAKNIQYF
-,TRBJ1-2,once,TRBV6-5,TGTGCCACCGACAGAAATACTAACTATGGCTACACCTTC,CATDRNTNYGYTF
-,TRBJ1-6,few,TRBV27,TGTGCCAGCAGCACCTACAGGGACGCCTCACCCCTCCACTTT,CASSTYRDASPLHF